The 14 T cell receptor beta chains below were found in one sample sequenced in a study of shared clonotypes between healthy human individuals. Assay used: immunoSEQ multiplex PCR; TCRdb lists only in-frame clones, some missing. The sample gives 1.4 million to 1.5 million clones, more than 95% of which show up once; approximately 1.2% is in the top ten. The sequenced sample was naive CD4+ T cells sorted from blood. The subset denotes: CD45RA+ positively selected. The receptor set was obtained from a man aged 30-40 years in good health.

The genes are TRBV9 and TRBJ2-6, with 7 bases that match TRBD1. V lost 4 bases to trimming and J lost 0 bases; unmatched junction nucleotides: 10. The length of the CDR3 is 18 residues. Germline CDR1 reads SGDLS; CDR2 reads YYNGEE. The chain's CDR3 is CASSHWTGFNSGANVLTF. The CDR3 coding sequence is TGTGCCAGCAGCCATTGGACAGGCTTTAACTCTGGGGCCAACGTCCTGACTTTC.

The gene calls are TRBV28 and TRBJ1-2; a weak D match, TRBD1 (6 bases). V lost 2 bases, J lost 7 bases, and 26 bases lay in between. The CDR3 has 18 amino acids. The germline V gene encodes CDR1 MDHEN and CDR2 SYDVKM. As DNA, the CDR3 is TGTGCCAGCAGTTTAGTCTCCAGGGGAACCCTATGGCGTGGTGGCTACACCTTC. Its protein is CASSLVSRGTLWRGGYTF.

The chain recombines TRBV28 with TRBJ1-3; D is uncertain. Trimming stripped 7 bases from V and 7 bases from J, with 11 bases between. CDR1 and CDR2 from the germline V gene are MDHEN and SYDVKM. The CDR3 is 12 amino acids. CDR3 sequence (DNA): TGTGCCAGCAAGACGGCGGGGAACACCATATATTTT. Protein: CASKTAGNTIYF.

V gene TRBV5-4 combines with J gene TRBJ2-2; D possibly matches TRBD1 or TRBD2 (5 bases each). The CDR3 is made up of 13 amino acids. The V gene lost 0 bases and the J gene lost 13 bases, with 13 bases spanning the gap. The V gene's germline CDR1 is SGHNT and CDR2 YYREEE (reference sequence). DNA of the CDR3: TGTGCCAGCAGCTTGGGGGGGATGGCCGGGCTGTTTTTT. Protein: CASSLGGMAGLFF.

The chain has TRBV12-5 and TRBJ2-2; 10 bases match TRBD2. The germline V gene has CDR1 LGHNT and CDR2 FRNRAP. CDR3 length: 18 amino acids. Unmatched junction bases numbered 11, after V lost 1 base and J lost 6 bases. The CDR3 DNA sequence: TGTGCTAGTGGTTTGGGGATCCTAGCGGGAGCGGGCGCCGGGGAGCTGTTTTTT. This translates into CASGLGILAGAGAGELFF.

The J gene is TRBJ2-7, the V gene TRBV6-5, with D possibly being TRBD1 (5 bases). CDR1 is MNHEY and CDR2 is SVGAGI in the germline V gene. V lost 2 bases, J lost 0 bases, and 8 bases lay in between. The CDR3 has 14 amino acids. The CDR3 spells CASSYRGSSYEQYF. The CDR3 DNA is TGTGCCAGCAGTTACAGGGGCAGCTCCTACGAGCAGTACTTC.

In the case of this clone: The sample has other DNA sequences that encode this CDR3 too. The V gene is TRBV6-5, the J gene TRBJ1-5; 8 bases align to TRBD1. J was trimmed by 6 bases and V by 0 bases; bases with no gene match: 1. The CDR3 sequence is 14 residues long. Per germline, CDR1 MNHEY and CDR2 SVGAGI. CDR3 bases: TGTGCCAGCAGTTACTCGACAGGGGTTCAGCCCCAGCATTTT. Translating it yields CASSYSTGVQPQHF.

CDR3 coding DNA: TGCGCCAGCAGCCAAGAATTCCGGGACAGGGCCTACGAGCAGTACTTC. Protein: CASSQEFRDRAYEQYF. The chain combines TRBV4-3 with TRBJ2-7, with 9 bases aligning to TRBD1. Looked up from germline, CDR1 is LGHNA and CDR2 is YSLEER. This CDR3 is built from 16 residues. The ends lost 0 bases at V and 2 bases at J; junction bases unmatched: 5.

With respect to this clone: Other DNA sequences in the sample encode the same CDR3. This chain joins TRBV11-2 and TRBJ1-2; D remains ambiguous. The CDR3 consists of 12 residues. Trimming cost V 1 base and J 2 bases, with 2 bases left between them. Looked up from germline, CDR1 is SGHAT and CDR2 is FQNNGV. Here the CDR3 reads CASSLVNYGYTF. In DNA form, the CDR3 reads TGTGCCAGCAGCTTAGTCAACTATGGCTACACCTTC.

This clone was counted a single time. The chain is built from TRBV7-3 and TRBJ2-2; no definite D call. Germline CDR1 SGHTA, CDR2 FQGTGA. Trimming stripped 6 bases from V and 2 bases from J, with 13 bases between. The CDR3 is made up of 15 amino acids. In nucleotides, the CDR3 is TGTGCCAGCAGGGTTTCCGGGCCAAACACCGGGGAGCTGTTTTTT. Amino acid sequence: CASRVSGPNTGELFF.

This chain links TRBV4-1 with TRBJ2-7; D gene unclear. The V and J ends lost 6 bases and 2 bases respectively, with 17 bases between them. Germline loops: CDR1 MGHRA, CDR2 YSYEKL. This CDR3 spans 15 amino acids. The DNA for the CDR3 is TGCGCCAGCAGTCTGGGTCTTAGTTCCCCCTACGAGCAGTACTTC. Protein sequence: CASSLGLSSPYEQYF.

This sequence joins TRBV18 and TRBJ2-1, with 11 nucleotides matching TRBD2. The V and J ends lost 2 bases and 10 bases, in that order; junction bases with no gene match: 7. The germline gives CDR1 KGHSH, CDR2 LQKENI. The CDR3 totals 15 residues. The DNA of the CDR3 is TGTGCCAGCTCACCAGGGACTAGCGGTCGAATAGAGCAGTTCTTC. It is translated as CASSPGTSGRIEQFF. The complete variable domain, with remaining parts taken from reference TRBV18 and TRBJ2-1, reads NAGVMQNPRHLVRRRGQEARLRCSPMKGHSHVYWYRQLPEEGLKFMVYLQKENIIDESGMPKERFSAEFPKEGPSILRIQQVVRGDSAAYFCASSPGTSGRIEQFFGPGTRLTVL.

The J gene is TRBJ2-5, the V gene TRBV7-9; D gene unclear. The CDR3 has 16 amino acids. The ends were cut back, 1 base at V and 5 bases at J, with 17 bases in the middle. Germline V CDR1 and CDR2: SEHNR, FQNEAQ (reference sequence). In DNA, the CDR3 is TGTGCCAGCAGCTTAGGCAGAGGATACAAGATTGAGACCCAGTACTTC. Amino acid sequence: CASSLGRGYKIETQYF.

The chain joins TRBV29-1 to TRBJ2-1; D possibly matches TRBD1 or TRBD2 (6 bases each). Germline loops: CDR1 SQVTM, CDR2 ANQGSEA. The CDR3 is 20 residues long. V was shortened by 0 bases and J by 0 bases, with 24 bases between the two germline ends. In DNA, the CDR3 is TGCAGCGTTGAAGAACTGGTTAGCGGACAGCGACTTAGCTCCTACAATGAGCAGTTCTTC. Encoded protein: CSVEELVSGQRLSSYNEQFF.